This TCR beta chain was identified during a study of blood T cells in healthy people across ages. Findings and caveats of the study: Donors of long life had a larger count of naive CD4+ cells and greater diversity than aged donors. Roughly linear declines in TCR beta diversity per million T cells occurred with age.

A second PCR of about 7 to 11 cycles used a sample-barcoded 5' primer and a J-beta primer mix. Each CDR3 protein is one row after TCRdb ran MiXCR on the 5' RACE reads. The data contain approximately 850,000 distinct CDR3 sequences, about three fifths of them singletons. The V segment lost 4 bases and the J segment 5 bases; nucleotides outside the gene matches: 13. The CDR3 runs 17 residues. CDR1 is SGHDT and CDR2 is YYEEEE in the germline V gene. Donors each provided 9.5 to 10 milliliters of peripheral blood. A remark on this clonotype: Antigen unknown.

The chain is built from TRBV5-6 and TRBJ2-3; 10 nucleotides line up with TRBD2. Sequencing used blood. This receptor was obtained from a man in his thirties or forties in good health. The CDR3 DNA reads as TGTGCCAGCAGCCCTCTGACTAGCGGGTCGAGTATAGATACGCAGTATTTT. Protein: CASSPLTSGSSIDTQYF.